The clone carrying this T cell receptor beta chain has ten or more counts. Antigen unknown. TCR beta CDR3 regions were amplified from RNA. The TCR CDR3 first-round RT-PCR relied on the HTBI primer set. MiXCR, applied by TCRdb to the multiplex PCR reads, yields one record per CDR3 protein. The table has 80,000 to 100,000 distinct CDR3 sequences, roughly 39% seen once; the top ten hold about a tenth. The data were taken from a study of T cells in Graves' hyperthyroidism and ophthalmopathy. This CDR3 region has 15 residues. V was pared by 7 bases and J by 2 bases, with 21 bases between. From germline, CDR1 is DFQATT and CDR2 SNEGSKA (reference sequence). Study-level points and caveats: The model foresaw ophthalmopathy a median around 6 months prior to onset. Ophthalmopathy and stable hyperthyroidism were told apart by a 13 V-J model.

Clinicians diagnosed patients from clinical symptoms, serum thyroxine and TRAb, thyroid ultrasound and orbital computed tomography. The sample taken for sequencing was peripheral blood or thyroid tissue (not recorded which). The sequence was obtained from a woman in her 30s with Graves' hyperthyroidism. V usage is TRBV20-1 and J usage is TRBJ2-7; D gene ambiguous. The CDR3 region is CSVTTWAGEPYEQYF. In nucleotides, the CDR3 is TGCAGTGTCACAACCTGGGCAGGCGAGCCCTACGAGCAGTACTTC.